These 10 T cell receptor beta chains originate from one sample sequenced in a study of blood T cell repertoires in COVID-19. Assay used: immunoSEQ multiplex PCR; TCRdb lists only in-frame clones, some missing. The sample has some 140,000 clones; 87% are singletons. Sequenced input: peripheral blood. These receptors originate from a middle-aged man with active COVID-19.

The genes are TRBV12-3 or TRBV12-4 and TRBJ2-1; D call uncertain. CDR3 size: 11 residues. Trimming left V 2 bases short and J 8 bases short, with 4 bases between. The CDR3 loop reads CASSLRDEQFF. The CDR3 coding sequence is TGTGCCAGCAGTTTACGAGATGAGCAGTTCTTC.

The chain uses TRBV12-3 or TRBV12-4 and TRBJ2-1; D ambiguous. The CDR3 contains 12 residues. V lost 2 bases to trimming and J lost 8 bases, with 7 bases between them. Here the CDR3 reads CASSLWADEQFF. CDR3 nucleotides: TGTGCCAGCAGTTTATGGGCCGATGAGCAGTTCTTC.

This chain uses TRBV10-3 with TRBJ2-2; 10 bases are shared with TRBD1. The CDR3 runs to 16 residues. Germline V gives CDR1 ENHRY, CDR2 SYGVKD. V was pared by 6 bases and J by 5 bases, with 9 bases of the junction left unmatched. The chain's CDR3 is CAIRPPGQGSTGELFF. The CDR3 nucleotides read TGTGCCATCAGACCCCCGGGACAGGGGTCTACCGGGGAGCTGTTTTTT.

The chain recombines TRBV3-1 (or the pseudogene TRBV3-2) with TRBJ1-1, with D uncertain. V lost 1 base and J lost 0, with 12 bases in between. The germline V gene encodes CDR1 LGHDT and CDR2 YNNKEL (reference sequence). The CDR3 sequence is 16 residues long. The CDR3 here is CASSQVKSLMNTEAFF. Written as DNA, the CDR3 is TGTGCCAGCAGCCAAGTGAAGAGCCTCATGAACACTGAAGCTTTCTTT.

This chain's CDR3 is CATSRDTLAGGSGTQYF. The CDR3 nucleotides are TGTGCCACCAGCAGAGATACCCTAGCGGGGGGCTCTGGTACCCAGTACTTC. The genes are TRBV15 and TRBJ2-5, with TRBD2 identical over 11 bases. This CDR3 is built from 17 residues. The V gene's germline CDR1 is LNHNV and CDR2 YYDKDF (reference sequence). V dropped 0 bases and J dropped 8; count of bases not matched to a gene: 11.

A note on this clone: Other DNA sequences in the same sample also yield this CDR3. The CDR3 nucleotides are TGTGCCAGCAGCGCGACTAGCGGGGGATACAATGAGCAGTTCTTC. Translated: CASSATSGGYNEQFF. The chain employs TRBV9 and TRBJ2-1, with TRBD2 matching over 12 bases. The CDR3 consists of 15 residues. Germline V gene data show CDR1 as SGDLS and CDR2 as YYNGEE. V shed 3 bases, J shed 4 bases, and the junction held 2 bases outside the gene matches.

The chain links TRBV10-3 to TRBJ1-4; weak D call: TRBD1 (6 bases). From germline, CDR1 is ENHRY and CDR2 SYGVKD. Trimming cost V 2 bases and J 8 bases, with 24 bases left between them. The CDR3 has 18 amino acids. The CDR3 loop is CAISERPPGVQQGEKLFF. In DNA form, the CDR3 reads TGTGCCATCAGTGAGCGCCCACCAGGTGTACAACAGGGAGAAAAACTGTTTTTT.

The genes are TRBV5-5 and TRBJ1-5; a possible D gene is TRBD1 (6 bases). The CDR3 loop spans 14 amino acids. With 4 bases removed from V and 4 bases from J, the gap between germline ends came to 12 bases. Germline CDR1 reads SGHKS; CDR2 reads YYEKEE (reference sequence). CDR3 region: CASSEERGNQPQHF. Here the CDR3 DNA reads TGTGCCAGCAGCGAGGAAAGGGGGAATCAGCCCCAGCATTTT.

V usage is TRBV2 and J usage is TRBJ1-4, with a weak D call TRBD1 (5 bases). V lost 8 bases, J lost 6 bases, and 16 bases lay in between. CDR3 length: 14 amino acids. The germline V gene has CDR1 SNHLY and CDR2 FYNNEI. The CDR3 nucleotides are TGTGCCAGCCGGGCTCTACCGGGGGATGAAAAACTGTTTTTT. Its protein is CASRALPGDEKLFF.

The CDR3 protein is CASSQSATRGSNQPQHF. CDR3 in DNA: TGCGCCAGCAGCCAAAGTGCGACGAGGGGGAGCAATCAGCCCCAGCATTTT. This sequence joins TRBV4-1 and TRBJ1-5, with a possible D match to TRBD1 (6 bases). Germline V lookup: CDR1 MGHRA, CDR2 YSYEKL. V lost 2 bases to trimming and J lost 1 base, with 15 bases between them. The CDR3 covers 17 residues.